This record looks at one TCR beta chain sequence and its context. Its antigen remains unidentified. Profiling relied on immunoSEQ multiplex PCR, and the TCRdb table lists in-frame clones only, not all of them. This sample has about 400,000 clones; around nine tenths occur once, and the top ten carry 1.9%. This entry belongs to a study of Ad26.COV2.S vaccination and SARS-CoV-2 variants. Study in general: Once or twice, 56 days apart, Ad26.COV2.S was delivered intramuscularly. Study results and limitations: Reportedly, after vaccination the spike-specific CD8+ and CD4+ T cell responses displayed substantial breadth.

With 4 bases clipped from V and 2 bases from J, the junction kept 7 bases outside the gene matches. The CDR3 consists of 15 residues. Germline CDR1 reads SGHNT; CDR2 reads YYREEE (reference sequence). Treatment given: roughly 19 received Ad26.COV2.S at low or high dose, single or two shots; 5 received placebo; per-sample allocation not given. All samples were drawn on day 63, counting from the first vaccine or placebo injection. The specimen comprised peripheral blood, sampled in a trial of Ad26.COV2.S vaccine versus placebo. This TCR was sampled from a person between 18 and 65 years old who received the Ad26.COV2.S COVID-19 vaccine or a placebo. V gene TRBV5-4 combines with J gene TRBJ2-3; 7 bases line up with TRBD1. CDR3 in amino acids: CASSRRGQVTDTQYF. The CDR3 DNA reads as TGTGCCAGCAGCCGCCGCGGACAGGTCACAGATACGCAGTATTTT.